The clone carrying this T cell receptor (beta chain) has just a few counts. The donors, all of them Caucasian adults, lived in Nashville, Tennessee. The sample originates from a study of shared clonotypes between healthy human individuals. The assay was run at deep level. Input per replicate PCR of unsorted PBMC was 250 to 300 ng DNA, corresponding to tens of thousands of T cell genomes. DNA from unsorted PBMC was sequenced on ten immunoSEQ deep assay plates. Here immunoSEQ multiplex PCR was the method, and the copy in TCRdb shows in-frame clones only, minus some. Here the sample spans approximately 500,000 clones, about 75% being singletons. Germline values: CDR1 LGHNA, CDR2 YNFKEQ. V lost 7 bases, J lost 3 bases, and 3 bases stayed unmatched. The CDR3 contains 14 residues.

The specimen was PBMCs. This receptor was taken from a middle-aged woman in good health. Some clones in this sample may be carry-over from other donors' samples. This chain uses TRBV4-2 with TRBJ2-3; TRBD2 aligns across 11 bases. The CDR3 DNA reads TGTGCCAGCAAACTAGCGGGAGATACAGATACGCAGTATTTT. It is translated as CASKLAGDTDTQYF.